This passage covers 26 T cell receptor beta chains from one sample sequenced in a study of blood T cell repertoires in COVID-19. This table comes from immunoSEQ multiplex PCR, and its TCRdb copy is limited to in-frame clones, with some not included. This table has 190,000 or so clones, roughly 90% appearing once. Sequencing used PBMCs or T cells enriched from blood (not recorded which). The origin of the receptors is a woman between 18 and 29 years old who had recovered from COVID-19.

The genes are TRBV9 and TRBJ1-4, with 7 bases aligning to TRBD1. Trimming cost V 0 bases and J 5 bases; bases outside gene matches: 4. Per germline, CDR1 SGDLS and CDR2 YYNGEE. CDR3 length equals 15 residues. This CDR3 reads CASSVDNRGNEKLFF. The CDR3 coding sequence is TGTGCCAGCAGCGTAGACAACAGGGGAAATGAAAAACTGTTTTTT.

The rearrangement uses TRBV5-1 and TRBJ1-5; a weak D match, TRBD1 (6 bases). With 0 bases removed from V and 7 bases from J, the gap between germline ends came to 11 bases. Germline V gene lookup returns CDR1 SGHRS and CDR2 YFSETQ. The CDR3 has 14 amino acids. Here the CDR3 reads CASSLEGGRQPQHF. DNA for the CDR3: TGCGCCAGCAGCTTGGAAGGGGGACGGCAGCCCCAGCATTTT.

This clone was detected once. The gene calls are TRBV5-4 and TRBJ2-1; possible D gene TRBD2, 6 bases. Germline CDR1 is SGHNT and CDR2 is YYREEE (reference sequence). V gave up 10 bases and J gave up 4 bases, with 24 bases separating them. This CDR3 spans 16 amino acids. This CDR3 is CAGRTGTRGNYNEQFF. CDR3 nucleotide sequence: TGTGCCGGACGGACCGGGACTCGGGGAAATTACAATGAGCAGTTCTTC.

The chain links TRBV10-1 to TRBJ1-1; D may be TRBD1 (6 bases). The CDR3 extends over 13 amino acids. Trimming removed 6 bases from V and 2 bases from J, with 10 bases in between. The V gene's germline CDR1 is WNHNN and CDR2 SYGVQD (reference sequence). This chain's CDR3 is CASRRGSNTEAFF. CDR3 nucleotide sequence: TGCGCCAGCAGGAGGGGGTCCAACACTGAAGCTTTCTTT.

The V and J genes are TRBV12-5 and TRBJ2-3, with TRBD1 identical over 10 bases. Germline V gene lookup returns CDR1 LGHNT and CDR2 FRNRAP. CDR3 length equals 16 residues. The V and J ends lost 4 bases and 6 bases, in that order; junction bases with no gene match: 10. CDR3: CASGSRTGTGADTQYF. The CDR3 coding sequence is TGTGCTAGTGGTTCCCGAACTGGGACAGGGGCCGATACGCAGTATTTT. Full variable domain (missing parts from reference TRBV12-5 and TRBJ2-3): DARVTQTPRHKVTEMGQEVTMRCQPILGHNTVFWYRQTMMQGLELLAYFRNRAPLDDSGMPKDRFSAEMPDATLATLKIQPSEPRDSAVYFCASGSRTGTGADTQYFGPGTRLTVL.

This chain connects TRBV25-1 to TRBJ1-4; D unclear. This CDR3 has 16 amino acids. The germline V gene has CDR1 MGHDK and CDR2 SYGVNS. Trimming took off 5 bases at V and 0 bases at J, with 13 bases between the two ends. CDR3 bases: TGTGCCAGCAGTCCTAGGACTGTTACAACTAATGAAAAACTGTTTTTT. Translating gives CASSPRTVTTNEKLFF.

CDR3 nucleotides: TGCGCCAGCAGCTTGGCGTGGGGCTATGTCAATGAGCAGTTCTTC. Translating it yields CASSLAWGYVNEQFF. This chain connects TRBV5-1 to TRBJ2-1; TRBD1 might be the D (5 bases). The CDR3 covers 15 residues. The V gene lost 0 bases and the J gene lost 6 bases, with 13 bases spanning the gap. Germline CDR1 reads SGHRS; CDR2 reads YFSETQ. The full variable domain, rest sourced from reference TRBV5-1 and TRBJ2-1, is KAGVTQTPRYLIKTRGQQVTLSCSPISGHRSVSWYQQTPGQGLQFLFEYFSETQRNKGNFPGRFSGRQFSNSRSEMNVSTLELGDSALYLCASSLAWGYVNEQFFGPGTRLTVL.

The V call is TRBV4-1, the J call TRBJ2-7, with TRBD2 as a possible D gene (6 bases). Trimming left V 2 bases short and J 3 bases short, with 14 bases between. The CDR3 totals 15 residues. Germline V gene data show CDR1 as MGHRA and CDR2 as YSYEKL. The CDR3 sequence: CASSQQGGGGYEQYF. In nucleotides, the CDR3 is TGCGCCAGCAGCCAACAGGGAGGTGGTGGCTACGAGCAGTACTTC.

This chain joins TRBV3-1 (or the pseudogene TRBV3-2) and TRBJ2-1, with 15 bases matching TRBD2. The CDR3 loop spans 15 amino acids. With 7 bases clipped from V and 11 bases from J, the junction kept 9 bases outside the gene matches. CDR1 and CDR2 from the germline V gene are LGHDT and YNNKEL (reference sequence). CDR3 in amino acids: CASTLGTSGGFKQFF. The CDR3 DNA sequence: TGTGCCAGCACCCTGGGGACTAGCGGGGGGTTCAAGCAGTTCTTC.

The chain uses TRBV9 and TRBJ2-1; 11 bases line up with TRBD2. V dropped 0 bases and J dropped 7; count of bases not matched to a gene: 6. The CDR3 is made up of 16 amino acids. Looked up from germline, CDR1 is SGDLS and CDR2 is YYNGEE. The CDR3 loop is CASSVAGLAGGNEQFF. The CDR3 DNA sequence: TGTGCCAGCAGCGTAGCTGGGCTAGCGGGGGGAAATGAGCAGTTCTTC.

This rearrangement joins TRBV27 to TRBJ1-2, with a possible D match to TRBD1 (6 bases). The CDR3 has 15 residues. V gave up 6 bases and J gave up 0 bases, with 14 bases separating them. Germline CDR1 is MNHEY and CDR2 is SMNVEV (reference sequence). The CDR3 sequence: CASRTQGTTNYGYTF. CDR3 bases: TGTGCCAGCAGGACTCAGGGGACCACTAACTATGGCTACACCTTC.

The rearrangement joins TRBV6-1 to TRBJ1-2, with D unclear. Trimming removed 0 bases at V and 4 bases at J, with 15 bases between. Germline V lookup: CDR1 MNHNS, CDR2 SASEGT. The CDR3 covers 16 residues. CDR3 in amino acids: CASSEAQANPFYGYTF. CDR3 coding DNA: TGTGCCAGCAGTGAAGCCCAGGCCAACCCATTCTATGGCTACACCTTC.

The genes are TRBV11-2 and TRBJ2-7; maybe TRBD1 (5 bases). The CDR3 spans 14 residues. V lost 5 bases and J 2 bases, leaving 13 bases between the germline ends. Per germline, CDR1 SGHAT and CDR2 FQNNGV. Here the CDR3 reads CASSPITGTYEQYF. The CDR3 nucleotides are TGTGCCAGCAGCCCCATTACAGGTACCTACGAGCAGTACTTC.

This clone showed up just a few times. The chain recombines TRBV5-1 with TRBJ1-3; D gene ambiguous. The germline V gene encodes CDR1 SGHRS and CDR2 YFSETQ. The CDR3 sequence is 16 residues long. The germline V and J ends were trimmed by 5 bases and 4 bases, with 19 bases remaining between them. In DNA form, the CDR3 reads TGCGCCAGCAGAGCGGATTCGGGAATGGGGGGAAACACCATATATTTT. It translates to CASRADSGMGGNTIYF.

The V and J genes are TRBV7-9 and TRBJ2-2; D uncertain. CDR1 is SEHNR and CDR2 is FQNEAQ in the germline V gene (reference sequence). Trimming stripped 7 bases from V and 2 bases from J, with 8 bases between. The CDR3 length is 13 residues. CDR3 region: CASTQVNTGELFF. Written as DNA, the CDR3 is TGTGCCAGCACTCAGGTTAACACCGGGGAGCTGTTTTTT. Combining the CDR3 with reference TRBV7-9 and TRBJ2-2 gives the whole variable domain DTGVSQNPRHKITKRGQNVTFRCDPISEHNRLYWYRQTLGQGPEFLTYFQNEAQLEKSRLLSDRFSAERPKGSFSTLEIQRTEQGDSAMYLCASTQVNTGELFFGEGSRLTVL.

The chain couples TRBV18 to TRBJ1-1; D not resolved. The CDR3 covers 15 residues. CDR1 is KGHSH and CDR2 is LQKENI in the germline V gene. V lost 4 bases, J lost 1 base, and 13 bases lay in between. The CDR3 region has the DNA TGTGCCAGCTCACAATATGAGGTAAAGAACACTGAAGCTTTCTTT. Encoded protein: CASSQYEVKNTEAFF.

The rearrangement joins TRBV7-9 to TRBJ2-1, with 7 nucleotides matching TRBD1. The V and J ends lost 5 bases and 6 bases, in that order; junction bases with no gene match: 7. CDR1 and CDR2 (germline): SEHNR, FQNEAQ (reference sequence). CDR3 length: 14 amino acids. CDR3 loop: CASSPYNRGNEQFF. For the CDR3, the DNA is TGTGCCAGCAGCCCGTACAACAGGGGCAATGAGCAGTTCTTC.

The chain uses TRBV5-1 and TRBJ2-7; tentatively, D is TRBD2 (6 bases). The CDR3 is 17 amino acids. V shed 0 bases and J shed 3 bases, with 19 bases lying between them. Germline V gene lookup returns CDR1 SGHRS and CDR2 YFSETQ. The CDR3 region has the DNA TGCGCCAGCAGCTTGGTCGCCGGACTACCTCCTTACTACGAGCAGTACTTC. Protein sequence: CASSLVAGLPPYYEQYF.

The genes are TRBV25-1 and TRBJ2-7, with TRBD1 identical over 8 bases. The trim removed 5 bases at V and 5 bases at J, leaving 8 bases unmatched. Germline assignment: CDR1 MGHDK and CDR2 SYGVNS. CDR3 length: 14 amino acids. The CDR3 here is CASSTFEQGDEQYF. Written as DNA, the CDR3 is TGTGCCAGCAGTACGTTTGAACAGGGGGACGAGCAGTACTTC.

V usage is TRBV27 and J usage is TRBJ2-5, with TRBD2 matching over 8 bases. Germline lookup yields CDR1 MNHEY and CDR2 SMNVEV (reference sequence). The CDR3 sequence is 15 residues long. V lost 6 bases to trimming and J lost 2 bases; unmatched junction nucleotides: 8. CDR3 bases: TGTGCCAGCAGCCTGTATAGCGGGGATCAAGAGACCCAGTACTTC. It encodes CASSLYSGDQETQYF.

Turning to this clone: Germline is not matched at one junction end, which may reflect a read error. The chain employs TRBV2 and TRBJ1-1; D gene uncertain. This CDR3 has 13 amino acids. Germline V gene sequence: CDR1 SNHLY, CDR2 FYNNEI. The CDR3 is CASSEGRHTEAFF. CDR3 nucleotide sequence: TGTGCCAGCAGCGAAGGGCGGCACACTGAAGCTTTCTTT.

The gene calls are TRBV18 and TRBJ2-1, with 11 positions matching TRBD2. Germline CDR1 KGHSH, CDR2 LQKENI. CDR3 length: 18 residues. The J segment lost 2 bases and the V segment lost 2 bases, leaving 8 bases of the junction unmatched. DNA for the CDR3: TGTGCCAGCTCACCATCGCAAATAGCGGGGGGGCCCTACAATGAGCAGTTCTTC. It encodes CASSPSQIAGGPYNEQFF.

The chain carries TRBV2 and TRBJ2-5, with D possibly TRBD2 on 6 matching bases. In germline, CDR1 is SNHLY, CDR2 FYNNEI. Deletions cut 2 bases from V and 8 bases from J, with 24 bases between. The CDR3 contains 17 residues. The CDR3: CASSEKAFRDFKSTQYF. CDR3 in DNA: TGTGCCAGCAGTGAAAAAGCCTTTAGGGACTTTAAGAGTACCCAGTACTTC. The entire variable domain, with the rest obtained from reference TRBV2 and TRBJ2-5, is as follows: EPEVTQTPSHQVTQMGQEVILRCVPISNHLYFYWYRQILGQKVEFLVSFYNNEISEKSEIFDDQFSVERPDGSNFTLKIRSTKLEDSAMYFCASSEKAFRDFKSTQYFGPGTRLLVL.

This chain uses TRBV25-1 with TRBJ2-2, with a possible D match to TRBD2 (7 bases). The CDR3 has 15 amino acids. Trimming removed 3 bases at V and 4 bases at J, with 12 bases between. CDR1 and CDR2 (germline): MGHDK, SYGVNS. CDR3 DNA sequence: TGTGCCAGCAGTGATGGGGGGGCGGGCACCGGGGAGCTGTTTTTT. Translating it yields CASSDGGAGTGELFF.

DNA for the CDR3: TGTGCCAGCAGCCAAGAGCGGGGGGCGGGTGAGTACGAGCAGTACTTC. This encodes CASSQERGAGEYEQYF. V gene TRBV4-2 combines with J gene TRBJ2-7, with 8 bases matching TRBD2. V lost 0 bases, J lost 4 bases, and 8 bases stayed unmatched. The CDR3 sequence is 16 residues long. CDR1 is LGHNA, CDR2 YNFKEQ, per germline.

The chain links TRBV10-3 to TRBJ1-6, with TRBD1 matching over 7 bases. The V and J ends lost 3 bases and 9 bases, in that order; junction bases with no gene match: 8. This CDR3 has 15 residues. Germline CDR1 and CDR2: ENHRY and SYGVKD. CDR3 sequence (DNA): TGTGCCATCAGTGATTCTACAGGGGATGTTTCACCCCTCCACTTT. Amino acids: CAISDSTGDVSPLHF.